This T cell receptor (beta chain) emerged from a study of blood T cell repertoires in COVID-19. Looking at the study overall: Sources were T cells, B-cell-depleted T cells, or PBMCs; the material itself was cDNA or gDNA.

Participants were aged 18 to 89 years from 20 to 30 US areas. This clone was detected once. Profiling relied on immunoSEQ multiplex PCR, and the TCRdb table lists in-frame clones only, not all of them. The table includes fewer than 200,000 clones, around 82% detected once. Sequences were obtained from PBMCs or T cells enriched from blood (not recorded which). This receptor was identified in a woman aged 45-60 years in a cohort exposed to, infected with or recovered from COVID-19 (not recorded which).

CDR3 in amino acids: CASSPSGQPNSPLHF. The CDR3 coding sequence is TGTGCCAGCAGCCCCTCGGGACAGCCCAATTCACCCCTCCACTTT. This chain links TRBV9 with TRBJ1-6; 7 nucleotides line up with TRBD1. CDR3 length: 15 amino acids. The germline CDR1 and CDR2 sequences are SGDLS and YYNGEE. J lost 7 bases, V lost 4 bases, and 8 bases had no gene match.